This T cell receptor beta chain was identified during a study of pediatric ulcerative colitis. Findings and caveats of the study: Repertoires came from total lymphocyte DNA, not specific subsets. A couple of rectal clonotypes were found only in ulcerative colitis patients, all of them. Ulcerative colitis patients shared more blood-rectal clones than controls.

Germline V gene data show CDR1 as MNHEY and CDR2 as SVGAGI. V shed 6 bases and J 5 bases; nucleotides not matched to a gene: 5. This CDR3 is built from 14 residues. Up to 500,000 reads were sequenced per sample. Some clones are missing from TCRdb's copy, which holds only in-frame ones; the method was immunoSEQ multiplex PCR. This repertoire shows under 70,000 clones, about nine tenths found once; its top ten account for roughly 1.5%. In regard to this clone: Its antigen is unknown.

Sequenced: blood. This TCR came from a boy younger than 18 who was a control in a study of pediatric ulcerative colitis. The V gene is TRBV6-5, the J gene TRBJ2-5, with 11 nucleotides matching TRBD1. The CDR3 loop reads CASSRRDRGETQYF. Written as DNA, the CDR3 is TGTGCCAGCAGCCGTAGGGACAGGGGGGAGACCCAGTACTTC.